This entry features one T cell receptor (beta chain) sequence. Its matching antigen is unknown. This CDR3 region has 12 residues. J gave up 5 bases and V 4 bases, and 2 bases lay outside the gene matches. Germline CDR1 reads DFQATT; CDR2 reads SNEGSKA (reference sequence). Time point meaning: sample taken at primary tumor resection. Sequencing of whole RNA from tumor, nontumor lung or frozen PBMC involved no sorting. Samples were obtained from 65 to 80 donors, all untreated early-stage non-small cell lung cancer patients. These data originate in a study of spatial heterogeneity in lung cancer. Study details: Each unique TCR and UMI combination was seen more than ten times on average in raw reads. Study-level points and caveats: Compared with follow-up, resection was when ubiquitous expanded tumor TCRs appeared in blood more.

Every cDNA TCR molecule received its own unique molecular identifier. TCRdb passed the 5' RACE reads through MiXCR, listing each CDR3 protein once. The data contain 48,000 or so distinct CDR3 sequences, under 6% of them seen just once; the ten biggest clones take up around 10%. The chain combines TRBV20-1 with TRBJ2-1; 7 bases agree with TRBD1. Specimen: PBMCs, collected at surgery. The sequence was obtained from a male donor with early-stage non-small cell lung cancer. The CDR3 nucleotides are TGCAGTGCTACACAGGGGAACAATGAGCAGTTCTTC. It codes for CSATQGNNEQFF.